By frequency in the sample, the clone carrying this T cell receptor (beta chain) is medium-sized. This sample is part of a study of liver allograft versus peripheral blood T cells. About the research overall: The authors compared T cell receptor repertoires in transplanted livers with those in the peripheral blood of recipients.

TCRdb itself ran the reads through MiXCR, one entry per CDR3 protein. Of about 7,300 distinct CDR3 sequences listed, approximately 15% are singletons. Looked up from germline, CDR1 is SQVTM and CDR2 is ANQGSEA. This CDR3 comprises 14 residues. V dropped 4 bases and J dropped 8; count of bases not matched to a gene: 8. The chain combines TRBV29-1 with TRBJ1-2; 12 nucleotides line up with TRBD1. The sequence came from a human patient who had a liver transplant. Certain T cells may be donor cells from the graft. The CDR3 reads CSVAGGQGAGGYTF. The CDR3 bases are TGCAGCGTTGCGGGGGGACAGGGGGCTGGAGGCTACACCTTC.